This TCR beta chain derives from a study of early T cells in non-severe SARS-CoV-2 infection. Study details: Chains stayed unpaired after sequencing of bulk RNA from unsorted whole blood.

Researchers tagged individual cDNA molecules with unique molecular identifiers. MiXCR, run by TCRdb on the 5' RACE reads, gives a single entry per CDR3 protein. The table records more than 85,000 distinct CDR3 sequences, approximately 17% of them present only once. The CDR3 length is 15 residues. Germline V gene lookup returns CDR1 LGHNA and CDR2 YSLEER. V dropped 0 bases and J dropped 5; count of bases not matched to a gene: 4. This clonotype showed up just a few times. Its antigen is unknown. Notes on the study in general: There was a bias toward anti-spike CD8 responses in VDJdb matching, which missed private and CD4 specificities.

The clonotype was recovered from an adult who was a healthcare worker with PCR-confirmed SARS-CoV-2 infection or an uninfected control (not recorded which). V is TRBV4-3 and J is TRBJ2-7, with TRBD1 identical over 10 bases. Sequencing input: whole blood. Written as DNA, the CDR3 is TGCGCCAGCAGCCAAGAAGGGACAGGGGACGACGAGCAGTACTTC. This gives the protein CASSQEGTGDDEQYF.